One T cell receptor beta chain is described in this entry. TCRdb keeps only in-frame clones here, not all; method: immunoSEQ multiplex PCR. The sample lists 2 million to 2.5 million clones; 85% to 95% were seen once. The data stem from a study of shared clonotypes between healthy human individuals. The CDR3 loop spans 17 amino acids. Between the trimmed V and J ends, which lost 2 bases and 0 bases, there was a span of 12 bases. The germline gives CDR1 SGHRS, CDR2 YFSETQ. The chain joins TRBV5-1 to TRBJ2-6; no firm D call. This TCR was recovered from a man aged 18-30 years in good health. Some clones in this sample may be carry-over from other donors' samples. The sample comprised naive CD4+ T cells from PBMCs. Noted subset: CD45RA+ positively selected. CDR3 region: CASSLQLLNSGANVLTF. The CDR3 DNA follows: TGCGCCAGCAGCTTACAACTTTTGAACTCTGGGGCCAACGTCCTGACTTTC.